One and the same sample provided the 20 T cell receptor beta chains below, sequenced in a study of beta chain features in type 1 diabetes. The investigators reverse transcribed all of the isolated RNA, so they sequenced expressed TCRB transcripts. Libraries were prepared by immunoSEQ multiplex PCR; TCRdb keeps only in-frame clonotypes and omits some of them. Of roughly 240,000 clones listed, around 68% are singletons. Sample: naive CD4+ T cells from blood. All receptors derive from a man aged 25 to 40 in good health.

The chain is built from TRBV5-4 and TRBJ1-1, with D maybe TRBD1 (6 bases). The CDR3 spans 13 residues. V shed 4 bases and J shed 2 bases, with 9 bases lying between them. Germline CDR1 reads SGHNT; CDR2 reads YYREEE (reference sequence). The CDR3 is CASSRTENTEAFF. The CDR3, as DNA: TGTGCCAGCAGCAGGACAGAAAACACTGAAGCTTTCTTT. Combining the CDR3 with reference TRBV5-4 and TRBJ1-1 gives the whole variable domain ETGVTQSPTHLIKTRGQQVTLRCSSQSGHNTVSWYQQALGQGPQFIFQYYREEENGRGNFPPRFSGLQFPNYSSELNVNALELDDSALYLCASSRTENTEAFFGQGTRLTVV.

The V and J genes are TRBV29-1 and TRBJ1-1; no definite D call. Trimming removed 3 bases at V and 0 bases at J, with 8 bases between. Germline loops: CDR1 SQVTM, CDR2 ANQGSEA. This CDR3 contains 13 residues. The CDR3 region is CSVEYQMNTEAFF. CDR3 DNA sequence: TGCAGCGTTGAGTACCAAATGAACACTGAAGCTTTCTTT.

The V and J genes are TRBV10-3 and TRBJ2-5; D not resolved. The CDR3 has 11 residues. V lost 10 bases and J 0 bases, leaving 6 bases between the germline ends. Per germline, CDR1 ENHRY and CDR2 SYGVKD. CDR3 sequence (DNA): TGTGCCAGTCAGTACCAAGAGACCCAGTACTTC. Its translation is CASQYQETQYF.

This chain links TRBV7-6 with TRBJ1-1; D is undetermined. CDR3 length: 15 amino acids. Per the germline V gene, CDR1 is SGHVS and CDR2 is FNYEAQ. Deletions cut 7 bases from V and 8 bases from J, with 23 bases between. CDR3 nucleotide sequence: TGTGCCAGCACAAACAGCTACACTGTTGTGGGCGAAGCTTTCTTT. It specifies CASTNSYTVVGEAFF. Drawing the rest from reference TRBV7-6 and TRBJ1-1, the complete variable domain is GAGVSQSPRYKVTKRGQDVALRCDPISGHVSLYWYRQALGQGPEFLTYFNYEAQQDKSGLPNDRFSAERPEGSISTLTIQRTEQRDSAMYRCASTNSYTVVGEAFFGQGTRLTVV.

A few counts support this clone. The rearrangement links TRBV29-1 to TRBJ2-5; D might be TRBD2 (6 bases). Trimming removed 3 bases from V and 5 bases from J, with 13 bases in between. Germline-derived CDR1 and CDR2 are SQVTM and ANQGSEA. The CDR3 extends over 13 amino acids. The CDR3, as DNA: TGCAGCGTTGATACGGGAGTAGGTGAGACCCAGTACTTC. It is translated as CSVDTGVGETQYF.

CDR3 DNA: TGTGCCAGCAGCTCCACCCCGCTGAGGAACACTGAAGCTTTCTTT. This gives the protein CASSSTPLRNTEAFF. V usage is TRBV7-9 and J usage is TRBJ1-1; D gene uncertain. The V and J ends lost 4 bases and 1 base respectively, with 13 bases between them. CDR3 length: 15 residues. Germline V gives CDR1 SEHNR, CDR2 FQNEAQ (reference sequence).

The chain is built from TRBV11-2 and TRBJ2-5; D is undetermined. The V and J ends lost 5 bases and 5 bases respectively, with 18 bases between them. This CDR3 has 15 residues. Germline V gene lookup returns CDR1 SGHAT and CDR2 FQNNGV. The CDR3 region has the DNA TGTGCCAGCAGCACACGTCCTTACTACCCGGAGACCCAGTACTTC. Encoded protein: CASSTRPYYPETQYF.

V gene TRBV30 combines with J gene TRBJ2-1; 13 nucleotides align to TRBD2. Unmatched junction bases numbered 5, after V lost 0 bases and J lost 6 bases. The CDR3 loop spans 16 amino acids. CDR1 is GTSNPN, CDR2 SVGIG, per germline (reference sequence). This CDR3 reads CAWSVGGLAGLNEQFF. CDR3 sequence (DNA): TGTGCCTGGAGTGTAGGGGGACTAGCGGGGCTCAATGAGCAGTTCTTC.

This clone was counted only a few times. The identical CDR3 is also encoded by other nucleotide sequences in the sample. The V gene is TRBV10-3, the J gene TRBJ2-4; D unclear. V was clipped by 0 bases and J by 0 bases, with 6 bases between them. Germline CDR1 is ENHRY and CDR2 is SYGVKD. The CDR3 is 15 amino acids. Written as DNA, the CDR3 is TGTGCCATCAGTGAGTCCGGGCTAGCCAAAAACATTCAGTACTTC. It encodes CAISESGLAKNIQYF.

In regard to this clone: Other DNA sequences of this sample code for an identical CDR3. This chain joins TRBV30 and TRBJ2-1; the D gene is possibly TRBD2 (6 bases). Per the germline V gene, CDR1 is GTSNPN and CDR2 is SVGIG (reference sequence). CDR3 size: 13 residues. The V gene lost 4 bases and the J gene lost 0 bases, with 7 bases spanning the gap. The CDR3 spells CAWTGSSYNEQFF. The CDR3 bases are TGTGCCTGGACCGGGAGCTCCTACAATGAGCAGTTCTTC.

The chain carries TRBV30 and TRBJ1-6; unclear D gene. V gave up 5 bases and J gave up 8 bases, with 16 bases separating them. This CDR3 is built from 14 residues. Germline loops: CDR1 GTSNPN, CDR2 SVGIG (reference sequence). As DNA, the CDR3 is TGTGCCTGGGCCCATCGGGCCTCTGATTCACCCCTCCACTTT. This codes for CAWAHRASDSPLHF.

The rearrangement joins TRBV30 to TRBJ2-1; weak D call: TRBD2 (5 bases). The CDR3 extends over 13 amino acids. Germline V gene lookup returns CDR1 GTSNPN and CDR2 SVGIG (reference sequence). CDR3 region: CAQRERSYNEQFF. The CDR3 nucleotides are TGTGCACAGAGAGAGCGGTCCTACAATGAGCAGTTCTTC.

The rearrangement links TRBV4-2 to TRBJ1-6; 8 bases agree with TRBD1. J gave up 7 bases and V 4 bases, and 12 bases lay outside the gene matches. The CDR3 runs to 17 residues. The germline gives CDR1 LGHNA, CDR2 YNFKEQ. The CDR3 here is CASSRPRSGGQNSPLHF. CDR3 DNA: TGTGCCAGCAGCCGACCGAGGTCAGGGGGCCAGAATTCACCCCTCCACTTT.

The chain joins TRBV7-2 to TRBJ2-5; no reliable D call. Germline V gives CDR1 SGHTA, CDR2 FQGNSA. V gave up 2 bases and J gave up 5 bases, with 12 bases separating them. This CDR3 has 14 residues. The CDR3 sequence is CASSLILPPETQYF. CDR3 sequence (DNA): TGTGCCAGCAGCTTAATCCTCCCGCCTGAGACCCAGTACTTC.

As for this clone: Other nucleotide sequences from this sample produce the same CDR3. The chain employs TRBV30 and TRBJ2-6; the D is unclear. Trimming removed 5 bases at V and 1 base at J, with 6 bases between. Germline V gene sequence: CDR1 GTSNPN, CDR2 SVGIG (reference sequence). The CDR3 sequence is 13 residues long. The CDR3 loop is CAWDPSGANVLTF. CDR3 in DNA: TGTGCCTGGGATCCATCTGGGGCCAACGTCCTGACTTTC.

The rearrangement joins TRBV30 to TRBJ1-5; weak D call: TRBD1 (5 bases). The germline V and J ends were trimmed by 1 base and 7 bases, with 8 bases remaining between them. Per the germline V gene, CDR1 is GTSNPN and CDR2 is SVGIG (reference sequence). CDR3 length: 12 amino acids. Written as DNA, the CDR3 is TGTGCCTGGAGTGAGGGGAGGCAGCCCCAGCATTTT. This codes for CAWSEGRQPQHF.

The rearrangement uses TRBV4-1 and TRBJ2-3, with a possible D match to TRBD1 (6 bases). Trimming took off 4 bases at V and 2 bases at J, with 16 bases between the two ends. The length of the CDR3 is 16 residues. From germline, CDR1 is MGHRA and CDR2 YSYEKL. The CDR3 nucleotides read TGCGCCAGCAGCCGCCAGGGGACCCTTTCCACAGATACGCAGTATTTT. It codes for CASSRQGTLSTDTQYF.

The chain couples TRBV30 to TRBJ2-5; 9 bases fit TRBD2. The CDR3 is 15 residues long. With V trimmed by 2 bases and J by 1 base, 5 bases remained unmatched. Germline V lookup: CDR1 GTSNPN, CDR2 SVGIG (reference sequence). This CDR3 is CAWSSGLAVQETQYF. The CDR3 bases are TGTGCCTGGAGTTCGGGACTAGCTGTCCAAGAGACCCAGTACTTC.

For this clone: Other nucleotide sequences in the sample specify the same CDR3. The CDR3 DNA reads TGTGCCTGGTCCACAGGGTCCAATCAGCCCCAGCATTTT. It yields the protein CAWSTGSNQPQHF. The chain joins TRBV30 to TRBJ1-5, with TRBD1 as a possible D gene (6 bases). From germline, CDR1 is GTSNPN and CDR2 SVGIG (reference sequence). The CDR3 covers 13 residues. Trimming shortened V by 5 bases and J by 3 bases, and 11 bases separated the two germline ends.

The CDR3 is CATSREWRENTRAQYF. The CDR3 DNA sequence: TGTGCCACCAGCAGAGAATGGCGGGAGAACACCCGGGCGCAGTATTTT. The gene calls are TRBV15 and TRBJ2-3, with 7 positions matching TRBD2. J lost 10 bases, V lost 0 bases, and 13 bases had no gene match. This CDR3 is built from 16 residues. CDR1 and CDR2 from the germline V gene are LNHNV and YYDKDF (reference sequence).